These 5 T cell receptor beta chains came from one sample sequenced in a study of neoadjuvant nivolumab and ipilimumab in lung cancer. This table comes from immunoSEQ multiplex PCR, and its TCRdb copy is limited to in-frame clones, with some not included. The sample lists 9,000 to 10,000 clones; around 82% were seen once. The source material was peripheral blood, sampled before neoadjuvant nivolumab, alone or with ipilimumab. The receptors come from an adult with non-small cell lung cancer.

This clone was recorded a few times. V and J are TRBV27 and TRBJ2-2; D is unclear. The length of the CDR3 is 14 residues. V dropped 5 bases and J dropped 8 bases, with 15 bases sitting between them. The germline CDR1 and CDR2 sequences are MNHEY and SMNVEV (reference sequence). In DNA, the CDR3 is TGTGCCAGCAGTAGTCCTCTCACTTTGGGGGAGCTGTTTTTT. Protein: CASSSPLTLGELFF.

The CDR3 region has the DNA TGTGCCCGGAGGGGGGGTGGGAGCTCCTACAATGAGCAGTTCTTC. Translated, it gives CARRGGGSSYNEQFF. The V and J genes are TRBV2 and TRBJ2-1, with D maybe TRBD2 (7 bases). The CDR3 is made up of 15 amino acids. Germline V gene lookup returns CDR1 SNHLY and CDR2 FYNNEI. Trimming shortened V by 11 bases and J by 0 bases, and 17 bases separated the two germline ends. The full variable domain, its missing parts supplied by reference TRBV2 and TRBJ2-1, is EPEVTQTPSHQVTQMGQEVILRCVPISNHLYFYWYRQILGQKVEFLVSFYNNEISEKSEIFDDQFSVERPDGSNFTLKIRSTKLEDSAMYFCARRGGGSSYNEQFFGPGTRLTVL.

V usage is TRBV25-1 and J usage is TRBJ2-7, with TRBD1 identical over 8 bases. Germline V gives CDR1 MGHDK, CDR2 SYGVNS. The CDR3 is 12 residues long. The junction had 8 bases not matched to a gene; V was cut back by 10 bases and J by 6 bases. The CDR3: CAIQGDRSEQYF. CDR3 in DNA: TGTGCCATCCAAGGGGACAGGAGCGAGCAGTACTTC.

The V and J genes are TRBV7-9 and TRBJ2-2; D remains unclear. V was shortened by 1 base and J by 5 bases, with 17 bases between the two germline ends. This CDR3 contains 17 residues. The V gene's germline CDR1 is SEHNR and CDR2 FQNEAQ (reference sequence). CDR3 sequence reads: CASSLEAPASWTGELFF. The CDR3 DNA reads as TGTGCCAGCAGCTTAGAGGCTCCGGCATCTTGGACCGGGGAGCTGTTTTTT.

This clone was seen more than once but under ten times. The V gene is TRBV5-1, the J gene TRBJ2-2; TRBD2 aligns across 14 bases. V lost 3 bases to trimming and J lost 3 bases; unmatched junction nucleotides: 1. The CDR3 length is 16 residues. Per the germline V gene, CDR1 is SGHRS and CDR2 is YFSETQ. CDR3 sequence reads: CASSWGLAGDTGELFF. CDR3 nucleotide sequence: TGCGCCAGCAGCTGGGGACTAGCGGGAGACACCGGGGAGCTGTTTTTT.